Listed here are 29 T cell receptor beta chains from one sample, sequenced in a study of shared clonotypes between healthy human individuals. Using immunoSEQ multiplex PCR, the repertoire was profiled, and TCRdb retains in-frame clones only, with some absent. The sample contains around 690,000 clones, 90% of which appear only once. What was sequenced was memory CD8+ T cells from PBMCs. Subset reported: CD45RO+ cells pooled with CCR7-negative TemRA cells. The receptors were gathered from a man younger than 35 in good health. Some clones in this sample may be carry-over from other donors' samples.

This chain joins TRBV19 and TRBJ2-7, with 8 positions matching TRBD2. V was clipped by 5 bases and J by 2 bases; unmatched bases: 8. The CDR3 covers 15 residues. CDR1 and CDR2 (germline): LNHDA, SQIVND (reference sequence). CDR3 loop: CASSPGLADTYEQYF. The CDR3 coding sequence is TGTGCCAGTAGTCCTGGACTAGCCGATACCTACGAGCAGTACTTC.

The rearrangement joins TRBV7-8 to TRBJ2-5, with D possibly TRBD1 on 6 matching bases. The CDR3 length is 16 residues. The V gene lost 5 bases and the J gene lost 4 bases, with 20 bases spanning the gap. Germline loops: CDR1 SGHVS, CDR2 FQNEAQ. CDR3 sequence reads: CASSLIRTLQGETQYF. CDR3 bases: TGTGCCAGCAGCCTAATACGGACCCTACAGGGAGAGACCCAGTACTTC. Variable domain in full (rest from reference TRBV7-8 and TRBJ2-5): GAGVSQSPRYKVAKRGQDVALRCDPISGHVSLFWYQQALGQGPEFLTYFQNEAQLDKSGLPSDRFFAERPEGSVSTLKIQRTQQEDSAVYLCASSLIRTLQGETQYFGPGTRLLVL.

This chain connects TRBV7-9 to TRBJ1-1; D gene uncertain. The CDR3 is made up of 13 amino acids. V was shortened by 3 bases and J by 11 bases, with 16 bases between the two germline ends. CDR1 is SEHNR and CDR2 is FQNEAQ in the germline V gene (reference sequence). The CDR3 region is CASSLGNGSPAFF. CDR3 DNA sequence: TGTGCCAGCAGCTTGGGGAACGGTTCCCCGGCTTTCTTT.

The chain uses TRBV4-1 and TRBJ2-2, with TRBD2 as a possible D gene (5 bases). This CDR3 spans 17 amino acids. The V and J ends lost 2 bases and 4 bases respectively, with 17 bases between them. Germline assignment: CDR1 MGHRA and CDR2 YSYEKL. CDR3 in amino acids: CASSQSLTTRVTGELFF. DNA of the CDR3: TGCGCCAGCAGCCAAAGCCTGACCACTAGGGTCACCGGGGAGCTGTTTTTT.

The CDR3 is CSVEVGNPRGYGYTF. For the CDR3, the DNA is TGCAGCGTTGAAGTGGGCAACCCCAGGGGTTATGGCTACACCTTC. V and J are TRBV29-1 and TRBJ1-2, with D possibly TRBD1 on 6 matching bases. Trimming removed 1 base from V and 5 bases from J, with 17 bases in between. Germline CDR1 is SQVTM and CDR2 is ANQGSEA. This CDR3 is built from 15 residues.

This clone appeared a single time. The chain carries TRBV6-5 and TRBJ2-7; 15 bases agree with TRBD2. Germline CDR1 is MNHEY and CDR2 is SVGAGI. V lost 9 bases, J lost 6 bases, and 6 bases stayed unmatched. The CDR3 sequence is 14 residues long. CDR3 region: CASKGTSGRSEQYF. The CDR3 DNA is TGTGCCAGTAAAGGGACTAGCGGGAGGTCCGAGCAGTACTTC.

The chain carries TRBV4-1 and TRBJ2-1; 16 positions agree with TRBD2. Trimming removed 3 bases from V and 5 bases from J; junction bases left unmatched: 4. The CDR3 consists of 17 residues. The germline V gene has CDR1 MGHRA and CDR2 YSYEKL. CDR3 nucleotide sequence: TGCGCCAGCAGCCAGCACGGGACTAGCGGGAGGGACAATGAGCAGTTCTTC. It specifies CASSQHGTSGRDNEQFF.

V and J are TRBV9 and TRBJ2-3; no reliable D call. V was trimmed by 2 bases and J by 3 bases, leaving 7 bases between them. The CDR3 covers 13 residues. The germline gives CDR1 SGDLS, CDR2 YYNGEE. In nucleotides, the CDR3 is TGTGCCAGCAGCGTCTCTAGGACAGATACGCAGTATTTT. Amino acid sequence: CASSVSRTDTQYF.

The rearrangement uses TRBV5-1 and TRBJ2-3; 7 nucleotides match TRBD1. J was trimmed by 4 bases and V by 4 bases; bases with no gene match: 6. CDR1 SGHRS and CDR2 YFSETQ come from the germline V gene. The length of the CDR3 is 14 residues. In nucleotides, the CDR3 is TGCGCCAGCAGCCAGGACAGGAACCCAGATACGCAGTATTTT. Amino acid sequence: CASSQDRNPDTQYF.

The sample holds one count of this clone. Germline is not matched at one junction end, which may reflect a read error. The J gene is TRBJ2-5, the V gene TRBV19; possibly TRBD1 for D (7 bases). This CDR3 contains 18 residues. Per germline, CDR1 LNHDA and CDR2 SQIVND (reference sequence). The CDR3 DNA reads TGTGCCAGTAGTAAAATAGGCGAGGGCAGGGGGGACCAGGAGACCCAGTACTTC. Residues: CASSKIGEGRGDQETQYF. Together with reference TRBV19 and TRBJ2-5, the CDR3 gives the full variable domain: DGGITQSPKYLFRKEGQNVTLSCEQNLNHDAMYWYRQDPGQGLRLIYYSQIVNDFQKGDIAEGYSVSREKKESFPLTVTSAQKNPTAFYLCASSKIGEGRGDQETQYFGPGTRLLVL.

In nucleotides, the CDR3 is TGCGCCAGCAGCCAACGCCTAGCGGGAGGTGAGCAGTTCTTC. Translated, it gives CASSQRLAGGEQFF. This sequence joins TRBV4-3 and TRBJ2-1; 11 nucleotides match TRBD2. The V and J ends lost 2 bases and 9 bases, in that order; junction bases with no gene match: 3. The germline V gene encodes CDR1 LGHNA and CDR2 YSLEER. CDR3 length equals 14 residues.

The V gene is TRBV4-2, the J gene TRBJ2-7; D assignment may be TRBD1 or TRBD2 (6 bases each). The CDR3 spans 13 residues. Germline values: CDR1 LGHNA, CDR2 YNFKEQ. Between the trimmed V and J ends, which lost 1 base and 6 bases, there was a span of 10 bases. The CDR3 DNA reads TGTGCCAGCAGCCAAGGGGGGGCGGGCGAGCAGTACTTC. Amino acid sequence: CASSQGGAGEQYF.

The sample holds one count of this clone. The gene calls are TRBV4-2 and TRBJ1-1; D call uncertain. The V gene's germline CDR1 is LGHNA and CDR2 YNFKEQ. Trimming shortened V by 0 bases and J by 0 bases, and 5 bases separated the two germline ends. The CDR3 is 14 amino acids. The CDR3 spells CASSQEEVNTEAFF. Written as DNA, the CDR3 is TGTGCCAGCAGCCAAGAAGAAGTGAACACTGAAGCTTTCTTT.

This clone was picked up one time. The genes are TRBV9 and TRBJ2-5; 7 positions agree with TRBD1. CDR1 is SGDLS and CDR2 is YYNGEE in the germline V gene. V lost 3 bases, J lost 4 bases, and 9 bases stayed unmatched. This CDR3 is 15 amino acids long. CDR3: CASSARQGGSETQYF. The CDR3 DNA reads TGTGCCAGCAGCGCCCGACAGGGCGGTTCAGAGACCCAGTACTTC.

This chain uses TRBV2 with TRBJ1-1; a weak D match, TRBD1 (6 bases). The CDR3 has 15 amino acids. V was cut by 6 bases and J by 1 base, with 15 bases left in between. Germline CDR1 and CDR2: SNHLY and FYNNEI. The CDR3 nucleotides read TGTGCCAGCAGCGCCTCCTGGACAGAGAACACTGAAGCTTTCTTT. Translating gives CASSASWTENTEAFF.

The chain joins TRBV2 to TRBJ1-5, with 7 bases fitting TRBD1. J was trimmed by 4 bases and V by 6 bases; bases with no gene match: 6. This CDR3 region has 14 residues. The V gene's germline CDR1 is SNHLY and CDR2 FYNNEI. In DNA, the CDR3 is TGTGCCAGCAGGGACAGGTGGGGGAATCAGCCCCAGCATTTT. Its protein is CASRDRWGNQPQHF.

The V and J genes are TRBV11-2 and TRBJ2-5, with 9 bases fitting TRBD2. The CDR3 runs 15 residues. J was trimmed by 0 bases and V by 6 bases; bases with no gene match: 5. CDR1 is SGHAT and CDR2 is FQNNGV in the germline V gene. The CDR3 nucleotides read TGTGCCAGCAGAGCTGCGGGAGGGGACCAAGAGACCCAGTACTTC. It specifies CASRAAGGDQETQYF.

As DNA, the CDR3 is TGTGCCAGCAGCTTTCGGGCTTTGGACAGGGCCCCAACCTACGAGCAGTACTTC. Protein product: CASSFRALDRAPTYEQYF. The genes are TRBV5-4 and TRBJ2-7; TRBD1 matches 8 bases. This CDR3 contains 18 residues. Per the germline V gene, CDR1 is SGHNT and CDR2 is YYREEE (reference sequence). J was trimmed by 2 bases and V by 2 bases; bases with no gene match: 15.

This clone was seen just once. This chain uses TRBV19 with TRBJ2-1; the D gene is possibly TRBD2 (5 bases). This CDR3 region has 16 residues. The germline V and J ends were trimmed by 0 bases and 1 base, with 10 bases remaining between them. CDR1 and CDR2 from the germline V gene are LNHDA and SQIVND (reference sequence). The CDR3 loop reads CASSIDRGRSYNEQFF. The CDR3 nucleotides are TGTGCCAGTAGTATAGACCGGGGTCGGTCCTACAATGAGCAGTTCTTC.

The V call is TRBV5-6, the J call TRBJ2-7; perhaps D is TRBD1 or TRBD2 (5 bases each). V gave up 7 bases and J gave up 0 bases, with 11 bases separating them. The germline V gene encodes CDR1 SGHDT and CDR2 YYEEEE. The CDR3 length is 13 residues. CDR3 bases: TGTGCCAGCTCGGGGCAGGGCTCCTACGAGCAGTACTTC. Amino acid sequence: CASSGQGSYEQYF.

This chain uses TRBV9 with TRBJ2-1; 9 positions match TRBD1. Germline V gene data show CDR1 as SGDLS and CDR2 as YYNGEE. The V gene end was trimmed by 0 bases and the J gene end by 5 bases; junction bases not matched to a gene: 0. CDR3 size: 14 residues. In DNA, the CDR3 is TGTGCCAGCAGCGTAGGGGACAGGGACAATGAGCAGTTCTTC. Protein: CASSVGDRDNEQFF.

This sequence joins TRBV28 and TRBJ2-5; the D is unclear. The CDR3 is 12 residues long. Germline-derived CDR1 and CDR2 are MDHEN and SYDVKM. The V end was cut by 10 bases, the J end by 0 bases, with 9 bases between. The chain's CDR3 is CATGEYQETQYF. DNA of the CDR3: TGTGCCACCGGAGAGTACCAAGAGACCCAGTACTTC.

This chain links TRBV28 with TRBJ1-5; 7 positions agree with TRBD1. CDR1 MDHEN and CDR2 SYDVKM come from the germline V gene. The CDR3 runs 15 residues. The V segment lost 6 bases and the J segment 5 bases; nucleotides outside the gene matches: 10. CDR3: CASRTGTENYQPQHF. CDR3 DNA sequence: TGTGCCAGCAGGACCGGGACAGAAAATTATCAGCCCCAGCATTTT. The variable domain in full, with the rest retrieved from reference TRBV28 and TRBJ1-5, is DVKVTQSSRYLVKRTGEKVFLECVQDMDHENMFWYRQDPGLGLRLIYFSYDVKMKEKGDIPEGYSVSREKKERFSLILESASTNQTSMYLCASRTGTENYQPQHFGDGTRLSIL.

This chain links TRBV5-1 with TRBJ2-7, with D unresolved. This CDR3 is built from 16 residues. V was clipped by 0 bases and J by 6 bases, with 19 bases between them. Germline values: CDR1 SGHRS, CDR2 YFSETQ. The CDR3 loop is CASSLDIGLGISEQYF. CDR3 coding DNA: TGCGCCAGCAGCTTGGACATAGGGTTGGGGATTAGCGAGCAGTACTTC.

The V call is TRBV5-1, the J call TRBJ2-1, with 10 bases lining up with TRBD2. J lost 4 bases, V lost 0 bases, and 10 bases had no gene match. This CDR3 contains 18 residues. Germline V lookup: CDR1 SGHRS, CDR2 YFSETQ. CDR3 nucleotides: TGCGCCAGCAGCTTGGAGCCTAGCGGGAGCCTTATTTACAATGAGCAGTTCTTC. It translates to CASSLEPSGSLIYNEQFF. Looking up the rest from reference TRBV5-1 and TRBJ2-1 gives the full variable domain: KAGVTQTPRYLIKTRGQQVTLSCSPISGHRSVSWYQQTPGQGLQFLFEYFSETQRNKGNFPGRFSGRQFSNSRSEMNVSTLELGDSALYLCASSLEPSGSLIYNEQFFGPGTRLTVL.

The chain has TRBV13 and TRBJ2-7; TRBD1 might be the D (5 bases). Trimming pared 5 bases from V and 3 bases from J, leaving 8 bases between. The CDR3 consists of 12 residues. CDR1 is PRHDT, CDR2 FYEKMQ, per germline (reference sequence). CDR3 region: CASSKGVYEQYF. CDR3 bases: TGTGCCAGCAGCAAAGGGGTCTACGAGCAGTACTTC.

The chain recombines TRBV6-5 with TRBJ2-5; 8 bases are shared with TRBD1. V shed 2 bases and J 5 bases; nucleotides not matched to a gene: 4. The V gene's germline CDR1 is MNHEY and CDR2 SVGAGI. The CDR3 sequence is 14 residues long. The CDR3 reads CASSYRDRRETQYF. The CDR3 nucleotides are TGTGCCAGCAGTTACCGGGACAGGAGGGAGACCCAGTACTTC.

The V gene is TRBV5-1, the J gene TRBJ1-1, with unresolved D. There are 13 residues in the CDR3. From germline, CDR1 is SGHRS and CDR2 YFSETQ. V was clipped by 0 bases and J by 4 bases, with 7 bases between them. CDR3 nucleotides: TGCGCCAGCAGCTTGGCTGAGGGCACTGAAGCTTTCTTT. Its translation is CASSLAEGTEAFF.

The chain employs TRBV15 and TRBJ2-7; TRBD1 agrees at 8 bases. V lost 3 bases, J lost 3 bases, and 19 bases stayed unmatched. Germline CDR1 reads LNHNV; CDR2 reads YYDKDF (reference sequence). The CDR3 extends over 19 amino acids. CDR3 sequence: CATSSSKNSRAGGIYEQYF. In DNA form, the CDR3 reads TGTGCCACCAGCAGTTCGAAGAATAGCCGGGCAGGGGGCATCTACGAGCAGTACTTC. The full variable domain, in which reference TRBV15 and TRBJ2-7 provide the parts outside the CDR3, is DAMVIQNPRYQVTQFGKPVTLSCSQTLNHNVMYWYQQKSSQAPKLLFHYYDKDFNNEADTPDNFQSRRPNTSFCFLDIRSPGLGDTAMYLCATSSSKNSRAGGIYEQYFGPGTRLTVT.